This TCR beta chain was sequenced in a study of shared T cell receptors in the human thymus. In regard to this clone: A read error may account for a junction end that differs from germline.

Assay used: immunoSEQ multiplex PCR; TCRdb lists only in-frame clones, some missing. The sample lists 700,000 to 750,000 clones; approximately 83% were seen once. In germline, CDR1 is SNHLY, CDR2 FYNNEI. CDR3 length: 13 residues. Separately, the same data were catalogued under a study of human thymus T cells. From that study: Serving as donors were healthy Finnish infants, each of whom was having open corrective surgery for congenital heart defects. Resections from corrective heart surgery supplied the thymus tissue. Thymic repertoires of unrelated individuals were reported in related research to overlap highly.

This clonotype was sampled from a girl in the first two years of life with a congenital heart defect. Material for sequencing was thymocytes. The rearrangement uses TRBV2 and TRBJ2-7; D is perhaps TRBD1 or TRBD2 (5 bases each). CDR3: CARRETGTYEQYF. For the CDR3, the DNA is TGTGCCCGCAGGGAGACGGGGACCTACGAGCAGTACTTC.